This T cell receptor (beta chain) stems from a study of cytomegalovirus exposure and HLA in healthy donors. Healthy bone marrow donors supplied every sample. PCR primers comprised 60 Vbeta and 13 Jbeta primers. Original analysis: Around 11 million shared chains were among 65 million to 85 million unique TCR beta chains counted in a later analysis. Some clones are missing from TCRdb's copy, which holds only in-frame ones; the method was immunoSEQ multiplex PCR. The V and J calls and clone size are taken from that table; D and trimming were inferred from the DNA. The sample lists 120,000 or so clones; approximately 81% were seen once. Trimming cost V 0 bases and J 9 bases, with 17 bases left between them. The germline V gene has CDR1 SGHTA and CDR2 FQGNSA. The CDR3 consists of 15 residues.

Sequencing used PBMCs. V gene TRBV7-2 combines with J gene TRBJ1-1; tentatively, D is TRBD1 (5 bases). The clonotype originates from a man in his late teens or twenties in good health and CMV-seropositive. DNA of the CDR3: TGTGCCAGCAGCTTAGCCCTTTGGGGCTTTGATAAAGCTTTCTTT. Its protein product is CASSLALWGFDKAFF.